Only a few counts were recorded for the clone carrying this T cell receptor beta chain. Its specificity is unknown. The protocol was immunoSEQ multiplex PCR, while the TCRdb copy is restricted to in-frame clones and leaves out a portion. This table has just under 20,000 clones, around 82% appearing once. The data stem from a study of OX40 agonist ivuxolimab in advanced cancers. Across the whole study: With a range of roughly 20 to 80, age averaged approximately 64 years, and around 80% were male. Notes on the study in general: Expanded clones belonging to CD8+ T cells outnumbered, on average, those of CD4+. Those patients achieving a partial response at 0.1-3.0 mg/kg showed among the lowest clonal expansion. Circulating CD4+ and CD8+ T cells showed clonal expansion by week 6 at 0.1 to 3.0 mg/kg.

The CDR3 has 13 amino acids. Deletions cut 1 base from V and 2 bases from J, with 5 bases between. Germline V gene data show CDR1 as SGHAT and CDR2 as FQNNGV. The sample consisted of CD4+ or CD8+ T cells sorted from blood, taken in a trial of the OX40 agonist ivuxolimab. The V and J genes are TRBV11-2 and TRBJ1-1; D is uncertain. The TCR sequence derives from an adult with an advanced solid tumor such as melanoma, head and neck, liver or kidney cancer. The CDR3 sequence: CASSLGTNTEAFF. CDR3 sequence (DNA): TGTGCCAGCAGCTTAGGGACTAACACTGAAGCTTTCTTT.